This T cell receptor beta chain is from a study of blood T cell repertoires in COVID-19. The overall study: Some COVID-19 samples were acute and others convalescent; all came from the United States, Italy and Spain.

Per the original methods: For nucleated cells, counts were estimated from reference gene primer amplification. TCRdb's copy holds only in-frame clones and misses some; the assay was immunoSEQ multiplex PCR. From that table come the V and J calls and clone size; the DNA was used to work out D and trimming. Of about 260,000 clones in the sample, around 82% were seen once. CDR1 and CDR2 from the germline V gene are LNHNV and YYDKDF (reference sequence). Trimming cost V 0 bases and J 3 bases, with 14 bases left between them. The CDR3 extends over 16 amino acids. The chain combines TRBV15 with TRBJ1-2; no clear D gene. The sample comprised peripheral blood. The sequence was obtained from a human donor in a cohort sampled during active COVID-19. The CDR3 sequence: CATSRDRIPNHYGYTF. The CDR3 DNA sequence: TGTGCCACCAGCAGAGACAGGATCCCAAATCACTATGGCTACACCTTC.